This T cell receptor (beta chain) originates from a study of neoadjuvant anti-PD-1 for oral cavity cancer. Clones were sequenced by immunoSEQ multiplex PCR, and TCRdb holds only the in-frame ones, with some missing. In the table there are around 65,000 clones, 86% of which are singletons. Indicated time point: after neoadjuvant nivolumab, at surgical resection. The V and J ends lost 6 bases and 4 bases respectively, with 21 bases between them. The CDR3 totals 16 residues. Looked up from germline, CDR1 is MNHNY and CDR2 is SVGAGI (reference sequence). Remarks on this clone: Antigen unknown.

Overall study findings and caveats: Higher pretreatment blood Treg/Th17 ratios correlated with higher pretreatment blood and lower post-treatment tumor TCRbeta clonality.

The rearrangement uses TRBV6-6 and TRBJ2-5; perhaps TRBD2 as D (6 bases). Specimen: PBMCs, collected after nivolumab (anti-PD-1) treatment. The receptor comes from a person between 40 and 79 years old with oral cavity squamous cell carcinoma. The CDR3 protein is CASSHRERELRETQYF. In DNA form, the CDR3 reads TGTGCCAGCAGCCATCGCGAACGGGAGCTTCGAGAGACCCAGTACTTC.